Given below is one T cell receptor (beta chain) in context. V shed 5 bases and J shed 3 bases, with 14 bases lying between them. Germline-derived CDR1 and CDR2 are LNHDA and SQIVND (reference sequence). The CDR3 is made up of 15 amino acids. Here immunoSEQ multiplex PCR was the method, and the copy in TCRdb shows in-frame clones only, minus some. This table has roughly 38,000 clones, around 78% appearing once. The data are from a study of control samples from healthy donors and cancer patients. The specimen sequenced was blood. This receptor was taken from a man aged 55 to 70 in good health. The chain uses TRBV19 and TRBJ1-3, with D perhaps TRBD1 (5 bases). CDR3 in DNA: TGTGCCAGTAGTGCCGACAGTCTTATTGGAAACACCATATATTTT. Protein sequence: CASSADSLIGNTIYF.